Below, 27 T cell receptor beta chains from the same sample are listed, as sequenced in a study of T cell responses to AZD1222 COVID-19 vaccine. The assay was immunoSEQ multiplex PCR, and TCRdb's table has in-frame clones only and misses some. The sample has some 180,000 clones; roughly 92% are singletons. Sequencing was performed on peripheral blood, taken on day 0 of AZD1222 vaccination. These receptors came from an adult in good health.

The V call is TRBV5-1, the J call TRBJ2-1; 13 bases line up with TRBD2. The ends lost 4 bases at V and 9 bases at J; junction bases unmatched: 10. CDR1 is SGHRS, CDR2 YFSETQ, per germline. The CDR3 extends over 16 amino acids. In DNA form, the CDR3 reads TGCGCCAGCAGCCTCGGAGGACTAGCGGGAGCGGGTGAGCAGTTCTTC. This encodes CASSLGGLAGAGEQFF.

This CDR3 is CAWSVGFF. The CDR3 coding sequence is TGTGCCTGGAGTGTCGGTTTCTTT. V gene TRBV30 combines with J gene TRBJ1-1, with no clear D. The CDR3 contains 8 residues. The germline V gene encodes CDR1 GTSNPN and CDR2 SVGIG (reference sequence). The V gene lost 0 bases and the J gene lost 13 bases, with 3 bases spanning the gap.

This clone was counted a single time. The chain joins TRBV14 to TRBJ1-1; TRBD1 matches at 9 bases. This CDR3 contains 16 residues. Germline assignment: CDR1 SGHDN and CDR2 FVKESK. The V segment lost 6 bases and the J segment 0 bases; nucleotides outside the gene matches: 8. CDR3 amino acids: CASSPTGGVMNTEAFF. The CDR3 nucleotides are TGTGCCAGCAGTCCGACAGGGGGAGTCATGAACACTGAAGCTTTCTTT.

As DNA, the CDR3 is TGTGCCAGCAGTTTATCCGACAGGGTGGGCACTGAAGCTTTCTTT. The encoded protein is CASSLSDRVGTEAFF. The gene calls are TRBV28 and TRBJ1-1; 7 nucleotides align to TRBD1. Trimming cost V 1 base and J 4 bases; bases outside gene matches: 6. The CDR3 is made up of 15 amino acids. CDR1 is MDHEN, CDR2 SYDVKM, per germline.

This clone has a single count. V gene TRBV24-1 combines with J gene TRBJ1-1, with no clear D. The CDR3 runs 13 residues. Trimming pared 5 bases from V and 2 bases from J, leaving 8 bases between. From germline, CDR1 is KGHDR and CDR2 SFDVKD. CDR3 amino acids: CATSADPNTEAFF. The DNA for the CDR3 is TGTGCCACCAGTGCAGACCCCAACACTGAAGCTTTCTTT.

This sequence joins TRBV29-1 and TRBJ2-1; the D is unclear. The germline V gene encodes CDR1 SQVTM and CDR2 ANQGSEA. The CDR3 totals 13 residues. Trimming removed 7 bases from V and 6 bases from J, with 16 bases in between. The CDR3, as DNA: TGCAGCGGAGAGATACGACCCCTCAATGAGCAGTTCTTC. It specifies CSGEIRPLNEQFF.

The CDR3 here is CASSYSPGQLSYNEQFF. Written as DNA, the CDR3 is TGTGCCAGCAGTTACTCGCCGGGACAGCTATCCTACAATGAGCAGTTCTTC. The chain carries TRBV6-2 or TRBV6-3 and TRBJ2-1, with 7 nucleotides matching TRBD1. Germline V lookup: CDR1 MNHEY, CDR2 SVGEGT. Trimming at V came to 0 bases and at J to 1 base, leaving 6 bases not matched to a gene. The CDR3 runs 17 residues.

V is TRBV11-2 and J is TRBJ1-2; perhaps TRBD1 as D (5 bases). The CDR3 is made up of 13 amino acids. Germline assignment: CDR1 SGHAT and CDR2 FQNNGV. V lost 5 bases and J lost 2, with 9 bases in between. This CDR3 is CASSPAGNYGYTF. The CDR3 coding sequence is TGTGCCAGCAGCCCTGCAGGGAACTATGGCTACACCTTC. The variable domain in full, with the rest retrieved from reference TRBV11-2 and TRBJ1-2, is EAGVAQSPRYKIIEKRQSVAFWCNPISGHATLYWYQQILGQGPKLLIQFQNNGVVDDSQLPKDRFSAERLKGVDSTLKIQPAKLEDSAVYLCASSPAGNYGYTFGSGTRLTVV.

This clone has more than one count but fewer than ten. The chain combines TRBV6-2 or TRBV6-3 with TRBJ1-5, with D tentatively TRBD1 (6 bases). Germline values: CDR1 MNHEY, CDR2 SVGEGT. The CDR3 is 14 amino acids. The V end was cut by 2 bases, the J end by 7 bases, with 12 bases between. The CDR3 loop reads CASSYAAGVQPQHF. DNA for the CDR3: TGTGCCAGCAGTTACGCGGCAGGGGTACAGCCCCAGCATTTT.

The chain links TRBV6-1 to TRBJ1-3; D is ambiguous. The V gene's germline CDR1 is MNHNS and CDR2 SASEGT. V was pared by 3 bases and J by 0 bases, with 15 bases between. There are 17 residues in the CDR3. The CDR3 DNA reads as TGTGCCAGCAGTGAGTCCCCCGGGGTTTTCTCTGGAAACACCATATATTTT. Translated: CASSESPGVFSGNTIYF.

The chain links TRBV2 to TRBJ1-2; D may be TRBD1 (6 bases). V gave up 4 bases and J gave up 6 bases, with 12 bases separating them. This CDR3 comprises 13 residues. Germline V lookup: CDR1 SNHLY, CDR2 FYNNEI. CDR3 residues: CASSVDRRDGYTF. The CDR3 coding sequence is TGTGCCAGCAGTGTGGACAGACGTGATGGCTACACCTTC.

This rearrangement joins TRBV5-6 to TRBJ1-2; 11 nucleotides line up with TRBD1. Germline V gene sequence: CDR1 SGHDT, CDR2 YYEEEE. V dropped 3 bases and J dropped 8; count of bases not matched to a gene: 9. CDR3 length: 15 residues. The CDR3 reads CASSWWTGGSEGYTF. The DNA of the CDR3 is TGTGCCAGCAGCTGGTGGACAGGGGGCTCGGAAGGCTACACCTTC.

The chain links TRBV2 to TRBJ2-1; 10 bases map to TRBD1. Germline V CDR1 and CDR2: SNHLY, FYNNEI. The CDR3 is made up of 13 amino acids. Trimming took 9 bases from V and 5 from J; bases not matched to a gene: 4. The CDR3 region has the DNA TGTGCCAGATCGGGACAGGGGAACAATGAGCAGTTCTTC. It translates to CARSGQGNNEQFF.

CDR3 DNA: TGTGCCAGCAGCCTCGGGGGGTTCCAAGAGACCCAGTACTTC. Translation: CASSLGGFQETQYF. The V and J genes are TRBV27 and TRBJ2-5, with TRBD2 identical over 7 bases. J was trimmed by 1 base and V by 6 bases; bases with no gene match: 5. Germline CDR1 MNHEY, CDR2 SMNVEV (reference sequence). CDR3 length: 14 residues.

This clone appeared a single time. V usage is TRBV19 and J usage is TRBJ1-2; D may be TRBD1 (6 bases). CDR1 LNHDA and CDR2 SQIVND come from the germline V gene (reference sequence). The V and J ends lost 7 bases and 5 bases respectively, with 23 bases between them. This CDR3 contains 16 residues. The CDR3 DNA follows: TGTGCCAGTAAGACCGGGACAAGTTTTTCCCTTTATGGCTACACCTTC. Its protein is CASKTGTSFSLYGYTF.

The chain recombines TRBV6-1 with TRBJ2-7, with unresolved D. Trimming stripped 2 bases from V and 11 bases from J, with 13 bases between. In germline, CDR1 is MNHNS, CDR2 SASEGT. CDR3 length: 12 residues. CDR3 coding DNA: TGTGCCAGCAGTGAATCCCTCAGACCAAAGTACTTC. It specifies CASSESLRPKYF.

The chain is built from TRBV5-6 and TRBJ2-7; D not certain. This CDR3 contains 15 residues. Per the germline V gene, CDR1 is SGHDT and CDR2 is YYEEEE. V was shortened by 1 base and J by 4 bases, with 15 bases between the two germline ends. The CDR3 bases are TGTGCCAGCAGCTTGTATTCGTCCCGTCTTTACGAGCAGTACTTC. Encoded protein: CASSLYSSRLYEQYF.

The rearrangement uses TRBV7-2 and TRBJ1-2; D uncertain. V was shortened by 5 bases and J by 8 bases, with 15 bases between the two germline ends. The CDR3 has 13 amino acids. Per the germline V gene, CDR1 is SGHTA and CDR2 is FQGNSA. Here the CDR3 DNA reads TGTGCCAGCAGCCAAGGGAGGGAGAGAGGCTACACCTTC. This gives the protein CASSQGRERGYTF.

This clone appeared a single time. The CDR3 DNA reads as TGCGCCAGCAGTGAGATGCTAGCGGGAGCAGGTGAGCAGTTCTTC. The encoded protein is CASSEMLAGAGEQFF. The chain recombines TRBV10-1 with TRBJ2-1, with 10 bases identical to TRBD2. The CDR3 is made up of 15 amino acids. The germline gives CDR1 WNHNN, CDR2 SYGVQD (reference sequence). J was trimmed by 9 bases and V by 2 bases; bases with no gene match: 7.

The chain links TRBV24-1 to TRBJ1-5; D call uncertain. Per the germline V gene, CDR1 is KGHDR and CDR2 is SFDVKD. This CDR3 is built from 15 residues. V gave up 4 bases and J gave up 0 bases, with 9 bases separating them. The CDR3 DNA reads TGTGCCACCAGTGACAGCAACGGTAGCAATCAGCCCCAGCATTTT. Translating gives CATSDSNGSNQPQHF.

This clone occurred many times. Other DNA sequences in the sample encode the same CDR3. J is TRBJ1-4 and V is TRBV6-1; possible D gene TRBD1, 5 bases. V lost 2 bases and J lost 8, with 12 bases in between. This CDR3 spans 14 amino acids. Germline CDR1 and CDR2: MNHNS and SASEGT. CDR3 sequence reads: CASSEKGLGEKLFF. CDR3 in DNA: TGTGCCAGCAGTGAAAAGGGGTTGGGAGAAAAACTGTTTTTT.

The chain is built from TRBV7-9 and TRBJ2-1; possible D gene TRBD1, 5 bases. Trimming stripped 1 base from V and 3 bases from J, with 10 bases between. The germline gives CDR1 SEHNR, CDR2 FQNEAQ (reference sequence). This CDR3 spans 15 amino acids. The CDR3, as DNA: TGTGCCAGCAGCTTAGGCCAGGGTAACTACAATGAGCAGTTCTTC. It specifies CASSLGQGNYNEQFF.

This sequence joins TRBV5-1 and TRBJ2-2; no clear D. This CDR3 spans 14 amino acids. The V gene lost 4 bases and the J gene lost 1 base, with 8 bases spanning the gap. The germline V gene encodes CDR1 SGHRS and CDR2 YFSETQ. The CDR3 sequence: CASSQGRNTGELFF. In nucleotides, the CDR3 is TGCGCCAGCAGCCAAGGACGGAACACCGGGGAGCTGTTTTTT.

V usage is TRBV19 and J usage is TRBJ1-2; no clear D gene. Trimming stripped 7 bases from V and 2 bases from J, with 11 bases between. The CDR3 runs 13 residues. Germline CDR1 and CDR2: LNHDA and SQIVND (reference sequence). The CDR3 reads CASTPHQNYGYTF. Here the CDR3 DNA reads TGTGCCAGTACCCCACACCAAAACTATGGCTACACCTTC. Looking up the rest from reference TRBV19 and TRBJ1-2 gives the full variable domain: DGGITQSPKYLFRKEGQNVTLSCEQNLNHDAMYWYRQDPGQGLRLIYYSQIVNDFQKGDIAEGYSVSREKKESFPLTVTSAQKNPTAFYLCASTPHQNYGYTFGSGTRLTVV.

The chain couples TRBV5-1 to TRBJ1-1, with D tentatively TRBD1 (5 bases). Between the trimmed V and J ends, which lost 2 bases and 1 base, there was a span of 15 bases. CDR1 and CDR2 from the germline V gene are SGHRS and YFSETQ. The CDR3 extends over 16 amino acids. The CDR3 region is CASSFRPKDKNTEAFF. CDR3 nucleotides: TGCGCCAGCAGCTTTAGGCCGAAGGACAAGAACACTGAAGCTTTCTTT. Filled out from reference TRBV5-1 and TRBJ1-1, the complete variable domain reads KAGVTQTPRYLIKTRGQQVTLSCSPISGHRSVSWYQQTPGQGLQFLFEYFSETQRNKGNFPGRFSGRQFSNSRSEMNVSTLELGDSALYLCASSFRPKDKNTEAFFGQGTRLTVV.

This chain links TRBV20-1 with TRBJ2-1; D might be TRBD2 (5 bases). The CDR3 loop spans 17 amino acids. Germline assignment: CDR1 DFQATT and CDR2 SNEGSKA (reference sequence). Between the trimmed V and J ends, which lost 3 bases and 0 bases, there was a span of 18 bases. CDR3 region: CSASHLGLADSYNEQFF. Written as DNA, the CDR3 is TGCAGTGCTAGTCACCTTGGGCTAGCAGACTCCTACAATGAGCAGTTCTTC.

The V call is TRBV7-3, the J call TRBJ1-2; D is perhaps TRBD1 (5 bases). Germline CDR1 is SGHTA and CDR2 is FQGTGA. V lost 5 bases, J lost 8 bases, and 15 bases lay in between. This CDR3 has 13 amino acids. The CDR3 DNA sequence: TGTGCCAGCAGCCGAGGGGTCCTCGACGGCTACACCTTC. Translated: CASSRGVLDGYTF.